Listed here are 20 T cell receptor beta chains from one sample, sequenced in a study of blood T cell repertoires in COVID-19. Sequencing used immunoSEQ multiplex PCR; TCRdb keeps in-frame clones, though not all of them. Of some 150,000 clones listed, 75% to 90% are singletons. Sample: peripheral blood. These receptors originate from a woman in her seventies with acute or convalescent COVID-19.

The CDR3 protein is CASSLGTGPNTGELFF. The CDR3 coding sequence is TGTGCCAGCAGCTTAGGGACAGGACCAAACACCGGGGAGCTGTTTTTT. The V gene is TRBV7-2, the J gene TRBJ2-2; 7 positions agree with TRBD1. The ends lost 1 base at V and 2 bases at J; junction bases unmatched: 4. CDR3 length equals 16 residues. The V gene's germline CDR1 is SGHTA and CDR2 FQGNSA.

V gene TRBV18 combines with J gene TRBJ2-1, with 10 bases identical to TRBD2. Germline loops: CDR1 KGHSH, CDR2 LQKENI. The length of the CDR3 is 17 residues. V lost 0 bases to trimming and J lost 5 bases; unmatched junction nucleotides: 7. The CDR3 region is CASSPPSSSGRNNEQFF. CDR3 bases: TGTGCCAGCTCACCACCCTCGTCTAGCGGGAGAAACAATGAGCAGTTCTTC.

V usage is TRBV9 and J usage is TRBJ1-2; 7 bases line up with TRBD1. CDR1 and CDR2 from the germline V gene are SGDLS and YYNGEE. Losses at the gene ends were 0 bases for V and 12 bases for J; bases not matched to a gene: 14. The CDR3 covers 15 residues. The CDR3 nucleotides read TGTGCCAGCAGCGTAGCATTGGGGGGACAGCACACCCACACCTTC. This encodes CASSVALGGQHTHTF. Drawing the rest from reference TRBV9 and TRBJ1-2, the complete variable domain is DSGVTQTPKHLITATGQRVTLRCSPRSGDLSVYWYQQSLDQGLQFLIQYYNGEERAKGNILERFSAQQFPDLHSELNLSSLELGDSALYFCASSVALGGQHTHTFGSGTRLTVV.

The rearrangement joins TRBV10-3 to TRBJ1-4; TRBD1 matches at 8 bases. J lost 10 bases, V lost 2 bases, and 0 bases had no gene match. Germline V lookup: CDR1 ENHRY, CDR2 SYGVKD. The CDR3 is made up of 12 amino acids. CDR3: CAISEGQGKLFF. The CDR3 coding sequence is TGTGCCATCAGTGAGGGACAGGGAAAACTGTTTTTT.

Only one count was recorded for this clone. V and J are TRBV6-5 and TRBJ1-2; tentative D call: TRBD1 (5 bases). The length of the CDR3 is 13 residues. V lost 8 bases to trimming and J lost 2 bases, with 12 bases between them. Germline loops: CDR1 MNHEY, CDR2 SVGAGI. The CDR3 DNA sequence: TGTGCCAGCGATCTGACAGTCAACTATGGCTACACCTTC. This encodes CASDLTVNYGYTF.

J is TRBJ2-7 and V is TRBV6-6, with 7 bases lining up with TRBD1. This CDR3 spans 15 amino acids. The V gene end was trimmed by 6 bases and the J gene end by 1 base; junction bases not matched to a gene: 9. CDR1 MNHNY and CDR2 SVGAGI come from the germline V gene (reference sequence). The CDR3 DNA sequence: TGTGCCAGCAGCCCTACTAGGGACAGATCCTACGAGCAGTACGTC. Protein sequence: CASSPTRDRSYEQYV.

V and J are TRBV6-2 or TRBV6-3 and TRBJ1-2; TRBD1 aligns across 12 bases. The V gene end was trimmed by 2 bases and the J gene end by 12 bases; junction bases not matched to a gene: 1. This CDR3 comprises 12 residues. The germline V gene has CDR1 MNHEY and CDR2 SVGEGT. CDR3 bases: TGTGCCAGCAGTTACGGGACAGGGGGCAACACCTTC. It is translated as CASSYGTGGNTF.

The V gene is TRBV6-6, the J gene TRBJ2-2; 9 nucleotides align to TRBD1. V shed 2 bases and J 4 bases; nucleotides not matched to a gene: 5. This CDR3 has 16 amino acids. The germline V gene encodes CDR1 MNHNY and CDR2 SVGAGI (reference sequence). The CDR3 here is CASSYLVQGATGELFF. The CDR3 bases are TGTGCCAGCAGTTACCTCGTACAGGGGGCCACCGGGGAGCTGTTTTTT.

This chain connects TRBV4-1 to TRBJ2-2; D may be TRBD2 (5 bases). V was pared by 1 base and J by 4 bases, with 10 bases between. The CDR3 has 15 amino acids. Germline V gene lookup returns CDR1 MGHRA and CDR2 YSYEKL. CDR3 in DNA: TGCGCCAGCAGCCAAGTACCAGGACTCACCGGGGAGCTGTTTTTT. Protein product: CASSQVPGLTGELFF.

As DNA, the CDR3 is TGTGCCATCAGACCGACAGGGACTAATGAAAAACTGTTTTTT. Protein product: CAIRPTGTNEKLFF. The V call is TRBV10-3, the J call TRBJ1-4; 7 nucleotides agree with TRBD1. Per the germline V gene, CDR1 is ENHRY and CDR2 is SYGVKD. This CDR3 spans 14 amino acids. V shed 6 bases and J 2 bases; nucleotides not matched to a gene: 3.

The chain uses TRBV9 and TRBJ2-5; possibly TRBD1 for D (5 bases). Per germline, CDR1 SGDLS and CDR2 YYNGEE. Trimming cost V 2 bases and J 5 bases, with 13 bases left between them. The CDR3 is 14 residues long. CDR3 amino acids: CASSVTVLGETQYF. For the CDR3, the DNA is TGTGCCAGCAGCGTGACAGTACTGGGGGAGACCCAGTACTTC.

This sequence joins TRBV6-6 and TRBJ2-7; 9 nucleotides match TRBD1. Unmatched junction bases numbered 0, after V lost 0 bases and J lost 6 bases. This CDR3 has 13 residues. Germline CDR1 and CDR2: MNHNY and SVGAGI (reference sequence). The CDR3: CASSYSTGGEQYF. The CDR3 DNA is TGTGCCAGCAGTTACTCGACAGGGGGCGAGCAGTACTTC.

The chain links TRBV5-6 to TRBJ2-5; 8 positions match TRBD1. This CDR3 is built from 17 residues. V dropped 4 bases and J dropped 5; count of bases not matched to a gene: 16. Per germline, CDR1 SGHDT and CDR2 YYEEEE. The CDR3 loop reads CASSHPLLRTGPETQYF. In DNA, the CDR3 is TGTGCCAGCAGCCACCCGCTTCTAAGGACAGGGCCGGAGACCCAGTACTTC.

This chain joins TRBV7-2 and TRBJ1-5, with D possibly matching TRBD1 (5 bases). The germline V and J ends were trimmed by 5 bases and 4 bases, with 12 bases remaining between them. Germline loops: CDR1 SGHTA, CDR2 FQGNSA. The CDR3 is 14 residues long. CDR3 DNA: TGTGCCAGCAGCAAACGGGGGGGGAATCAGCCCCAGCATTTT. Encoded protein: CASSKRGGNQPQHF.

V usage is TRBV27 and J usage is TRBJ1-6; maybe TRBD1 (6 bases). With 6 bases removed from V and 7 bases from J, the gap between germline ends came to 16 bases. The CDR3 has 15 amino acids. Germline V gene data show CDR1 as MNHEY and CDR2 as SMNVEV (reference sequence). As DNA, the CDR3 is TGTGCCAGCAGGAAACAGGGTGGGGTGAATTCACCCCTCCACTTT. Its protein is CASRKQGGVNSPLHF.

The J gene is TRBJ2-1, the V gene TRBV5-1; D not certain. This CDR3 is 12 amino acids long. Germline V gene lookup returns CDR1 SGHRS and CDR2 YFSETQ. The V gene lost 1 base and the J gene lost 8 bases, with 7 bases spanning the gap. In DNA form, the CDR3 reads TGCGCCAGCAGCTTGAACACCTATGAGCAGTTCTTC. This translates into CASSLNTYEQFF.

This chain links TRBV7-2 with TRBJ1-3, with 8 bases aligning to TRBD1. J lost 4 bases, V lost 1 base, and 12 bases had no gene match. There are 18 residues in the CDR3. Per the germline V gene, CDR1 is SGHTA and CDR2 is FQGNSA. Written as DNA, the CDR3 is TGTGCCAGCAGCTTAGGGAGGGGCAGGGGGCAATCGGGAAACACCATATATTTT. It yields the protein CASSLGRGRGQSGNTIYF. Drawing the rest from reference TRBV7-2 and TRBJ1-3, the complete variable domain is GAGVSQSPSNKVTEKGKDVELRCDPISGHTALYWYRQSLGQGLEFLIYFQGNSAPDKSGLPSDRFSAERTGGSVSTLTIQRTQQEDSAVYLCASSLGRGRGQSGNTIYFGEGSWLTVV.

The chain links TRBV4-1 to TRBJ1-5; 9 bases fit TRBD1. Per germline, CDR1 MGHRA and CDR2 YSYEKL. V lost 1 base to trimming and J lost 6 bases; unmatched junction nucleotides: 7. The CDR3 has 16 residues. Here the CDR3 DNA reads TGCGCCAGCAGCCAAGGGGGGACAGGGTACAGTCAGCCCCAGCATTTT. This sequence encodes CASSQGGTGYSQPQHF.

This clone was detected only once. This sequence joins TRBV12-3 or TRBV12-4 and TRBJ2-1; the match to TRBD1 covers 9 bases. This CDR3 comprises 13 residues. V lost 6 bases to trimming and J lost 10 bases; unmatched junction nucleotides: 7. The CDR3 coding sequence is TGTGCCAGCAGCTTACAGGGGGCGCGGGAGCAGTTCTTC. Encoded protein: CASSLQGAREQFF.

The chain is built from TRBV28 and TRBJ1-5, with D maybe TRBD1 (6 bases). The ends were cut back, 3 bases at V and 0 bases at J, with 12 bases in the middle. Germline loops: CDR1 MDHEN, CDR2 SYDVKM. This CDR3 is built from 16 residues. In DNA, the CDR3 is TGTGCCAGCAGTTTTCTACAGGGATATAGCAATCAGCCCCAGCATTTT. Translation gives CASSFLQGYSNQPQHF. Full variable domain (rest looked up from reference TRBV28 and TRBJ1-5): DVKVTQSSRYLVKRTGEKVFLECVQDMDHENMFWYRQDPGLGLRLIYFSYDVKMKEKGDIPEGYSVSREKKERFSLILESASTNQTSMYLCASSFLQGYSNQPQHFGDGTRLSIL.